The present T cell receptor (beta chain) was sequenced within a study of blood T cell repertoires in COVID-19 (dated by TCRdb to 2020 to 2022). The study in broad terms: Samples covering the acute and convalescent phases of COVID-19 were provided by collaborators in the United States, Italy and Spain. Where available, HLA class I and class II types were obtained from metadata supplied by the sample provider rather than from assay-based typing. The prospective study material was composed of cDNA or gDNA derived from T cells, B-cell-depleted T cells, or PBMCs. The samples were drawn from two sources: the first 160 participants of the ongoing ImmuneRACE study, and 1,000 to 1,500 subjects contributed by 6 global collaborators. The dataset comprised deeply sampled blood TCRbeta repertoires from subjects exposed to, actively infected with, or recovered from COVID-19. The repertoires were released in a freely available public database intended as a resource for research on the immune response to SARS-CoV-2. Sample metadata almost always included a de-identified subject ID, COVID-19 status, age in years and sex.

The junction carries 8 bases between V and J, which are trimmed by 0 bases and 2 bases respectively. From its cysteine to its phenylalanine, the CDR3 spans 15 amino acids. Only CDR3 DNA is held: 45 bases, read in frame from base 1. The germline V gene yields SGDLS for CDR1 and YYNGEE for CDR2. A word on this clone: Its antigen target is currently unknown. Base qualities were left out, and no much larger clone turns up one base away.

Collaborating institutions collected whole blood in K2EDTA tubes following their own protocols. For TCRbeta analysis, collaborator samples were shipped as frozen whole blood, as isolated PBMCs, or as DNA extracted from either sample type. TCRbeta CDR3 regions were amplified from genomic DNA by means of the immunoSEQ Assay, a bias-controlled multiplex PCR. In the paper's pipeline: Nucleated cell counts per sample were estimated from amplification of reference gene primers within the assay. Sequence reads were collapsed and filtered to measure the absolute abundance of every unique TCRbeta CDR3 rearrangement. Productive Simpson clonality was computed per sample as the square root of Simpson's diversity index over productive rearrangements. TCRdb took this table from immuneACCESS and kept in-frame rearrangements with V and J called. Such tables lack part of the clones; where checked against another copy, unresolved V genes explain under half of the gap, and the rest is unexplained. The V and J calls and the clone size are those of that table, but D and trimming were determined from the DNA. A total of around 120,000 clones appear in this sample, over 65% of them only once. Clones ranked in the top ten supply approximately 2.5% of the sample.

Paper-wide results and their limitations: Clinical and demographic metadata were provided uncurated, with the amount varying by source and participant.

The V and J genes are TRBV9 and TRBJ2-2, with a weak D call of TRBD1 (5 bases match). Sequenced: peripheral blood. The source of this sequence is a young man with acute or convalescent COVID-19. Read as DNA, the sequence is TGTGCCAGCAGCGTAGGGGGCCTCAACACCGGGGAGCTGTTTTTT. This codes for CASSVGGLNTGELFF.